This T cell receptor (beta chain) came from a study of shared clonotypes between healthy human individuals. General observations from the study: The sole specimen, blood, was sampled, and tissue repertoires likely differ. Naive CD4 clonotypes were shared across several donors at 4.5% to 6.5%.

Trimming removed 3 bases from V and 7 bases from J, with 11 bases in between. The CDR3 has 14 residues. Germline CDR1 SGHRS, CDR2 YFSETQ. Naive CD4+ cells were CD45RA-selected; the remaining cells were memory. Original processing notes: Because ImmunoSEQ provided only junction sequences with no quality scores, the filtering differed. Assay used: immunoSEQ multiplex PCR; TCRdb lists only in-frame clones, some missing. The V and J calls and clone size are taken from that table; D and trimming were inferred from the DNA. The data show more than 2 million clones, with roughly 96% seen just once and more than 0.1% held by the top ten. Of note for this clone: Its target is unknown.

The sequence derives from a man aged 18-30 years in good health. The sequencing sample was made of naive CD4+ T cells sorted from blood. Subset reported: CD45RA+ positively selected. V and J are TRBV5-1 and TRBJ1-6; tentative D call: TRBD1 (6 bases). The DNA of the CDR3 is TGCGCCAGCAGCTCGGGACAAAAGAATTCACCCCTCCACTTT. Amino acids: CASSSGQKNSPLHF.